This T cell receptor beta chain originates from a study of OX40 agonist ivuxolimab in advanced cancers. Whole-study context: Ivuxolimab, which is an agonistic anti-OX40 (CD134) antibody, was administered to the patients.

On this clone: The antigen is unknown.

Study observations and caveats: The study observed clonal expansion of CD4+ and CD8+ blood T cells by week 6 at 0.1 to 3.0 mg/kg.

The assay was immunoSEQ multiplex PCR, and TCRdb's table has in-frame clones only and misses some. Of about 69,000 clones detected, approximately 93% appear once; the ten largest clones hold about 0.29%. Trimming shortened V by 7 bases and J by 2 bases, and 14 bases separated the two germline ends. CDR1 is SNHLY and CDR2 is FYNNEI in the germline V gene. This CDR3 is 14 amino acids long. The receptor's source is an adult with an advanced solid tumor such as melanoma, head and neck, liver or kidney cancer. V is TRBV2 and J is TRBJ1-1; unclear D gene. This material consisted of CD4+ or CD8+ T cells sorted from blood, taken in a trial of the OX40 agonist ivuxolimab. The CDR3 sequence: CASTPPGLNTEAFF. The CDR3 nucleotides are TGTGCCAGCACCCCCCCTGGTCTAAACACTGAAGCTTTCTTT.